The entry that follows covers one T cell receptor beta chain sequence. The V segment lost 5 bases and the J segment 10 bases; nucleotides outside the gene matches: 7. The V gene's germline CDR1 is MNHEY and CDR2 SVGAGI. The CDR3 contains 15 residues. Sequencing used immunoSEQ multiplex PCR; TCRdb keeps in-frame clones, though not all of them. The sample includes 150,000 or so clones, 92% of them seen just once. This sample is drawn from a study of control samples from healthy donors and cancer patients. The sequencing input was blood. The TCR comes from a woman aged 25 to 39 in good health. V gene TRBV6-5 combines with J gene TRBJ2-1; 14 positions match TRBD2. The CDR3 loop reads CASSLGTSGRIEQFF. CDR3 DNA sequence: TGTGCCAGCAGTCTCGGGACTAGCGGGAGAATCGAGCAGTTCTTC.